This TCR beta chain was sequenced during a study of shared clonotypes between healthy human individuals. Study-wide points: Sequencing depth was expected to affect clonotype sharing among donors. Naive subsets tended to show greater estimated richness than memory subsets. Non-shared clonotypes were found to have lower generation probabilities than the clonotypes that were shared by all four of the sorted-subset donors.

Authors' analysis steps: ImmunoSEQ sequences covered only the junction and lacked quality scores; filtering therefore differed. Profiling relied on immunoSEQ multiplex PCR, and the TCRdb table lists in-frame clones only, not all of them. V, J and clone size reflect that table, while D and trimming were determined from the DNA. The table records a few million clones, 80% to 95% of them present only once. CDR1 and CDR2 from the germline V gene are SGHVS and FQNEAQ. This CDR3 is 13 amino acids long. With 5 bases removed from V and 3 bases from J, the gap between germline ends came to 11 bases. For this clone: Antigen unknown.

This TCR came from a man aged 18 to 35 in good health. Some clones in this sample may be carry-over from other donors' samples. The rearrangement joins TRBV7-8 to TRBJ2-7, with D maybe TRBD1 (5 bases). Sequencing input: naive CD4+ T cells from PBMCs. Stated subset: CD45RA+ positively selected. This chain's CDR3 is CASSLTDSYEQYF. The CDR3 DNA reads as TGTGCCAGCAGCCTTACCGACAGCTACGAGCAGTACTTC.